A selection of T cell receptor beta chains follows, all from one sample in a study of T cell responses to AZD1222 COVID-19 vaccine. This table comes from immunoSEQ multiplex PCR, and its TCRdb copy is limited to in-frame clones, with some not included. The data show about 84,000 clones, roughly 84% seen once. The sample here was peripheral blood, taken 28 days after the second AZD1222 dose. The receptors originated from an adult who received the AZD1222 COVID-19 vaccine. Both conserved end residues are part of each CDR3. The D gene is left open where the match is weak. Some rows have no size entry. The others give once, few or many, or a class for an expanded clone.

D	size	J	V	CDR3	DNA
.	.	TRBJ1-2	TRBV10-2	CASSASISGNGLYGYTF	TGCGCCAGCAGTGCCTCCATTTCAGGGAATGGGCTCTATGGCTACACCTTC
TRBD2	.	TRBJ2-3	TRBV7-2	CASSLTGTSGIDTQYF	TGTGCCAGCAGCCTTACCGGGACTAGCGGCATAGATACGCAGTATTTT
TRBD1	.	TRBJ1-1	TRBV4-1	CASSQEVGDRATEAFF	TGCGCCAGCAGCCAAGAAGTTGGGGACAGGGCCACTGAAGCTTTCTTT
.	.	TRBJ1-1	TRBV6-5	CASRRALGGTEAFF	TGTGCCAGCAGGAGAGCCTTGGGGGGCACTGAAGCTTTCTTT
TRBD1	.	TRBJ2-2	TRBV5-6	CASSLGTGIGELFF	TGTGCCAGCAGCTTGGGGACAGGGATCGGGGAGCTGTTTTTT
TRBD2	few	TRBJ2-1	TRBV6-1	CASSDELGTSGSNEQFF	TGTGCCAGCAGTGATGAGTTGGGGACTAGCGGGTCTAATGAGCAGTTCTTC
.	once	TRBJ2-1	TRBV6-5	CASRSANEQFF	TGTGCCAGCAGGTCGGCGAATGAGCAGTTCTTC
TRBD1	.	TRBJ1-2	TRBV11-3	CASSSTGGYGYTF	TGTGCCAGCAGCTCGACAGGGGGCTATGGCTACACCTTC
.	.	TRBJ2-2	TRBV6-2/TRBV6-3	CASSYSRRRYTGELFF	TGTGCCAGCAGTTACTCGAGAAGGAGATACACCGGGGAGCTGTTTTTT
TRBD2	.	TRBJ2-4	TRBV5-1	CASSSLGLADHKNIQYF	TGCGCCAGCAGCTCGCTCGGACTAGCGGACCATAAAAACATTCAGTACTTC
TRBD2	.	TRBJ2-2	TRBV11-3	CASSLMTSGAMAGELFF	TGTGCCAGCAGCCTGATGACTAGCGGGGCCATGGCCGGGGAGCTGTTTTTT
.	.	TRBJ1-2	TRBV27	CASSLWSSVNNGYTF	TGTGCCAGCAGTTTATGGTCCTCCGTTAATAATGGCTACACCTTC
.	.	TRBJ2-7	TRBV9	CASSFTSGSTSPYEQYF	TGTGCCAGCAGCTTCACTTCAGGCAGTACATCTCCCTACGAGCAGTACTTC
.	few	TRBJ2-5	TRBV5-6	CASSPPEGQETQYF	TGTGCCAGCAGCCCCCCGGAGGGGCAAGAGACCCAGTACTTC
TRBD1	.	TRBJ1-4	TRBV5-4	CASSLRQGGPNEKLFF	TGTGCCAGCAGCTTGCGACAGGGGGGACCTAATGAAAAACTGTTTTTT
.	.	TRBJ2-1	TRBV3-1/TRBV3-2	CASSLGPNEQFF	TGTGCCAGCAGCCTCGGACCTAATGAGCAGTTCTTC
TRBD1	.	TRBJ2-7	TRBV5-1	CASSPGDRSSYEQYF	TGCGCCAGTTCCCCCGGGGACAGGAGCTCCTACGAGCAGTACTTC
.	.	TRBJ1-2	TRBV7-8	CASSLGDGTNYGYTF	TGTGCCAGCAGCTTAGGGGACGGGACTAACTATGGCTACACCTTC
.	.	TRBJ2-4	TRBV30	CAWSQLAKNIQYF	TGTGCCTGGAGTCAGCTAGCCAAAAACATTCAGTACTTC
TRBD2	.	TRBJ2-5	TRBV30	CAWSGRGLRQETQYF	TGTGCCTGGAGCGGGAGGGGCCTGAGACAAGAGACCCAGTACTTC
TRBD1	.	TRBJ2-7	TRBV19	CASSMGTGTYEQYF	TGTGCCAGTAGTATGGGGACAGGGACCTACGAGCAGTACTTC
.	once	TRBJ1-6	TRBV18	CASSPGWDSPLHF	TGTGCCAGCTCACCAGGGTGGGATTCACCCCTCCACTTT
.	.	TRBJ1-4	TRBV9	CASSPGQFYEKLFF	TGTGCCAGCAGCCCCGGACAGTTTTACGAAAAACTGTTTTTT
TRBD1	.	TRBJ1-1	TRBV6-6	CASSKDRAVTEAFF	TGTGCCAGCAGTAAGGACAGGGCCGTCACTGAAGCTTTCTTT
.	.	TRBJ1-1	TRBV27	CASSLEDGNTEAFF	TGTGCCAGCAGTTTAGAGGACGGGAACACTGAAGCTTTCTTT
.	.	TRBJ2-7	TRBV7-2	CASSRGSVYSYEQYF	TGTGCCAGCAGCCGCGGGTCAGTTTACTCCTACGAGCAGTACTTC
.	.	TRBJ2-3	TRBV6-4	CASSFGGGMTDTQYF	TGTGCCAGCAGTTTCGGTGGTGGGATGACAGATACGCAGTATTTT
TRBD1	.	TRBJ1-3	TRBV6-5	CASSYLQGASGNTIYF	TGTGCCAGCAGTTACCTACAGGGGGCCTCTGGAAACACCATATATTTT
.	.	TRBJ2-3	TRBV18	CASSPTTDTQYF	TGTGCCAGCTCACCCACCACAGATACGCAGTATTTT
.	.	TRBJ2-3	TRBV20-1	CSVSTDTQYF	TGCAGCGTTAGCACAGATACGCAGTATTTT
TRBD1	.	TRBJ2-3	TRBV27	CASSFHRQGQDTQYF	TGTGCCAGCAGTTTTCATAGACAGGGTCAAGATACGCAGTATTTT
.	.	TRBJ2-7	TRBV18	CASSMGPYEQYF	TGTGCCAGCTCAATGGGACCCTACGAGCAGTACTTC
.	.	TRBJ2-5	TRBV6-5	CASSYSNSRETQYF	TGTGCCAGCAGTTACTCAAATTCTCGGGAGACCCAGTACTTC
.	.	TRBJ2-3	TRBV2	CASNTVGRVGTDTQYF	TGTGCCAGCAACACGGTGGGGCGGGTGGGCACAGATACGCAGTATTTT
.	.	TRBJ1-5	TRBV28	CASSPPGRNNQPQHF	TGTGCCAGCAGTCCTCCTGGCAGGAACAATCAGCCCCAGCATTTT
TRBD1	.	TRBJ2-7	TRBV3-1/TRBV3-2	CASSRWDSYEQYF	TGTGCCAGCAGCCGTTGGGACAGCTACGAGCAGTACTTC
.	.	TRBJ1-1	TRBV6-2/TRBV6-3	CASSFVPRGRTEAFF	TGTGCCAGCAGTTTCGTTCCTAGGGGTCGGACTGAAGCTTTCTTT
TRBD1	.	TRBJ2-7	TRBV5-1	CASGDRGYEQYF	TGCGCCAGCGGGGACAGGGGGTACGAGCAGTACTTC
.	.	TRBJ1-6	TRBV9	CASSVAQGNSPLHF	TGTGCCAGCAGCGTAGCACAGGGAAATTCACCCCTCCACTTT
.	few	TRBJ1-2	TRBV29-1	CSVDEDRYGYTF	TGCAGCGTGGACGAGGACCGCTATGGCTACACCTTC
.	.	TRBJ1-2	TRBV12-5	CASAPGRYGYTF	TGTGCTAGTGCCCCGGGTCGGTATGGCTACACCTTC
.	.	TRBJ1-3	TRBV9	CASSVGQGISGNTIYF	TGTGCCAGCAGCGTAGGGCAGGGGATCTCTGGAAACACCATATATTTT
.	.	TRBJ1-2	TRBV5-1	CASSFEEVGYTF	TGCGCCAGCAGCTTCGAGGAGGTTGGCTACACCTTC
.	.	TRBJ1-5	TRBV28	CASGGGLQPQHF	TGTGCCAGCGGGGGAGGGTTACAGCCCCAGCATTTT
.	.	TRBJ2-3	TRBV11-2	CASSSPLRDTQYF	TGTGCCAGCAGCTCCCCTCTCCGGGATACGCAGTATTTT
.	.	TRBJ2-5	TRBV6-4	CASSDSKRNKETQYF	TGTGCCAGCAGTGACTCGAAGAGGAATAAAGAGACCCAGTACTTC
.	.	TRBJ2-7	TRBV30	CAWSQGGGAYEQYF	TGTGCCTGGAGCCAAGGGGGGGGCGCCTACGAGCAGTACTTC
TRBD1	.	TRBJ1-1	TRBV29-1	CSENRGLRTDMNTEAFF	TGCAGCGAGAACAGGGGACTCAGGACCGACATGAACACTGAAGCTTTCTTT
.	.	TRBJ1-1	TRBV10-2	CASSETQAFF	TGCGCCAGCAGTGAGACCCAAGCTTTCTTT
.	.	TRBJ1-5	TRBV3-1/TRBV3-2	CASSQGNQPQHF	TGTGCCAGCAGCCAAGGCAATCAGCCCCAGCATTTT
.	.	TRBJ2-7	TRBV7-6	CASSLAGPNSHEQYF	TGTGCCAGCAGCTTAGCGGGCCCCAACAGCCACGAGCAGTACTTC
.	.	TRBJ2-1	TRBV19	CASNSGEGGYNEQFF	TGTGCCAGTAACTCAGGCGAGGGGGGGTACAATGAGCAGTTCTTC
.	few	TRBJ1-5	TRBV24-1	CATSPSGGPQHF	TGTGCCACCAGCCCAAGCGGTGGACCCCAGCATTTT